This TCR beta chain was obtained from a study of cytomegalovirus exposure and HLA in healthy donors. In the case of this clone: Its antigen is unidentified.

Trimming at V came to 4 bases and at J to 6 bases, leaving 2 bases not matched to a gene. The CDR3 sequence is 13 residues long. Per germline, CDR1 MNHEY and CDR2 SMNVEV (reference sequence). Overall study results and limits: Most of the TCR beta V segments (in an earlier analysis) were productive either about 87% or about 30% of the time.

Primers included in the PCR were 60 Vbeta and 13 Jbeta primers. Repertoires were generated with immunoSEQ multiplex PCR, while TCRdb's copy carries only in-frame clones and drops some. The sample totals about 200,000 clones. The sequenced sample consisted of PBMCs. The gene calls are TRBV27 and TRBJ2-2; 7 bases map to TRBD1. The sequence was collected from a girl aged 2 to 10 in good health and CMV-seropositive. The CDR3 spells CASSYRGPGELFF. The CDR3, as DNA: TGTGCCAGCAGTTACAGGGGACCCGGGGAGCTGTTTTTT.